This record looks at one TCR beta chain sequence and its context. In the same sample, other DNA sequences code for this CDR3. The sample belongs to a study of shared clonotypes between healthy human individuals. Data came from immunoSEQ multiplex PCR; TCRdb stores just in-frame clones and leaves some out. The sample records about 2.2 million clones, roughly 91% being singletons. Trimming took 3 bases from V and 3 from J; bases not matched to a gene: 5. The CDR3 is 14 residues long. Germline-derived CDR1 and CDR2 are MDHEN and SYDVKM. In the naive CD8 group, cells lacked CD45RO and were positively selected for CCR7, so terminally differentiated effector memory CD45RA+ cells were left out. Nashville, Tennessee was home to all donors, who were Caucasian adults.

This TCR was sampled from a man younger than 35 in good health. Some clones in this sample may be carry-over from other donors' samples. V usage is TRBV28 and J usage is TRBJ2-7; TRBD1 aligns across 7 bases. The sample comprised naive CD8+ T cells from PBMCs. The CDR3 coding sequence is TGTGCCAGCAGTTTGGGCAGGACAGGCTACGAGCAGTACTTC. Its translation is CASSLGRTGYEQYF.